What follows is one TCR beta chain and its context. Its antigen is currently unknown. The CDR3 covers 16 residues. The germline CDR1 and CDR2 sequences are SGHTA and FQGTGA. Trimming pared 5 bases from V and 4 bases from J, leaving 18 bases between. Several immunoSEQ 96-well plates shared each subset's DNA, each plate a replicate. Using immunoSEQ multiplex PCR, the repertoire was profiled, and TCRdb retains in-frame clones only, with some absent. The data hold 2 million to 2.5 million clones, with over 85% observed a single time. The record originates from a study of shared clonotypes between healthy human individuals. Study-wide findings and caveats: The generation probabilities recorded for non-shared clonotypes fell below those of clonotypes shared by all four donors. The rarefaction results pointed to incomplete sorted-subset sequencing despite large depth.

From CD4+ cells came CD45RA+ naive and CD45RA-negative memory subsets. The J gene is TRBJ2-1, the V gene TRBV7-3; D might be TRBD2 (6 bases). The sequence derives from a man aged 18-30 years in good health. Some clones in this sample may be carry-over from other donors' samples. Sequencing was done on a sample of naive CD4+ T cells from PBMCs. Subset defined: CD45RA+ positively selected. This CDR3 reads CASSGSGLTMYNEQFF. The CDR3 coding sequence is TGTGCCAGCAGCGGGTCGGGACTTACGATGTACAATGAGCAGTTCTTC.